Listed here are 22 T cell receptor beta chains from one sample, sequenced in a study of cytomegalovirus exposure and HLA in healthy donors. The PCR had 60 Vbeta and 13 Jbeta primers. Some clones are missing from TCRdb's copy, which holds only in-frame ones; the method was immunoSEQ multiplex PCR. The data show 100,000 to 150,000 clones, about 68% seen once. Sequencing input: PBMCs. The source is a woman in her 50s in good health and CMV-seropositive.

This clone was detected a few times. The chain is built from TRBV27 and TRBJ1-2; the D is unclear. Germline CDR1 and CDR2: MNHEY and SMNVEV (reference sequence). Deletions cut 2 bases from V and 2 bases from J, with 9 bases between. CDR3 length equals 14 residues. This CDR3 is CASSLAGLNYGYTF. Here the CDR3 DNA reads TGTGCCAGCAGTTTAGCAGGATTGAACTATGGCTACACCTTC.

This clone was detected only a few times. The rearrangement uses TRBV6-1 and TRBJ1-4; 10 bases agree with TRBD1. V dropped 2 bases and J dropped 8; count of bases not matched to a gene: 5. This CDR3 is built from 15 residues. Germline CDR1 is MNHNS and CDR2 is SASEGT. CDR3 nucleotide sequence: TGTGCCAGCAGTGAATTAGGGACAGGGGAGGAAAAACTGTTTTTT. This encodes CASSELGTGEEKLFF.

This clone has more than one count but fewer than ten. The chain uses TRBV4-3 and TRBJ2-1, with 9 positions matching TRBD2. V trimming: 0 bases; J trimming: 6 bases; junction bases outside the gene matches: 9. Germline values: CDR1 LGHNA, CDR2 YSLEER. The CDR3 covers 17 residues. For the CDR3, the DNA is TGCGCCAGCAGCCAAGATTTTTCGGGACTAGCAGGCAATGAGCAGTTCTTC. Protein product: CASSQDFSGLAGNEQFF.

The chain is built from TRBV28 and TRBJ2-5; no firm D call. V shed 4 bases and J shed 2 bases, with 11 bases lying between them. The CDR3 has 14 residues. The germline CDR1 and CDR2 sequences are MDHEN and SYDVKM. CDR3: CASSSLLWQETQYF. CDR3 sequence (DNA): TGTGCCAGCAGTTCCCTTCTATGGCAAGAGACCCAGTACTTC.

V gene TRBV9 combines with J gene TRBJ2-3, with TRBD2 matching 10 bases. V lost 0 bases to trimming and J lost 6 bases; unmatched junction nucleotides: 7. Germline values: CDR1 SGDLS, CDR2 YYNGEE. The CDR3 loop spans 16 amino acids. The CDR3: CASSVVIAGGMDTQYF. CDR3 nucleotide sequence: TGTGCCAGCAGCGTAGTAATAGCGGGAGGCATGGATACGCAGTATTTT.

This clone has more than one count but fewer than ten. This chain's CDR3 is CASSQTGLTNEKLFF. In DNA, the CDR3 is TGCGCCAGCAGCCAGACAGGGTTGACTAATGAAAAACTGTTTTTT. J is TRBJ1-4 and V is TRBV4-1; TRBD1 aligns across 7 bases. Germline CDR1 is MGHRA and CDR2 is YSYEKL. The CDR3 has 15 residues. V was pared by 3 bases and J by 2 bases, with 3 bases of the junction left unmatched.

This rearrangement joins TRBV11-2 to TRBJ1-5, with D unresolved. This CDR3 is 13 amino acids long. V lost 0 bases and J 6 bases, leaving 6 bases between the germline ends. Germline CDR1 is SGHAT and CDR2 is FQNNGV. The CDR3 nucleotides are TGTGCCAGCAGCTTAGATAGAGGTCAGCCCCAGCATTTT. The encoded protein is CASSLDRGQPQHF.

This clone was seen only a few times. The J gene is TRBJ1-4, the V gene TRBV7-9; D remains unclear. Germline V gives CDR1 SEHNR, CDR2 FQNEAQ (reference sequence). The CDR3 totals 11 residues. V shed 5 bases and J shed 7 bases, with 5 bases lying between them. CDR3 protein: CASSRSEKLFF. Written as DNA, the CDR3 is TGTGCCAGCAGCCGTAGTGAAAAACTGTTTTTT.

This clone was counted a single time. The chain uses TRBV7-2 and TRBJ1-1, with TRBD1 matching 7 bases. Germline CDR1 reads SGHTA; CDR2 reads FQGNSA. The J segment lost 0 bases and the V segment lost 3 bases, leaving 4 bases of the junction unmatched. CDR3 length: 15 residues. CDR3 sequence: CASSFLQGMNTEAFF. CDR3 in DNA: TGTGCCAGCAGCTTCTTACAGGGGATGAACACTGAAGCTTTCTTT. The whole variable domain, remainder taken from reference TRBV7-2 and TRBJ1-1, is GAGVSQSPSNKVTEKGKDVELRCDPISGHTALYWYRQSLGQGLEFLIYFQGNSAPDKSGLPSDRFSAERTGGSVSTLTIQRTQQEDSAVYLCASSFLQGMNTEAFFGQGTRLTVV.

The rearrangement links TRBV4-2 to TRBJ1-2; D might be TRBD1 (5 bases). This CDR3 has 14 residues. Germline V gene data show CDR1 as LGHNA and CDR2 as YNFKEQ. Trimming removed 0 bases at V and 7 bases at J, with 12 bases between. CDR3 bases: TGTGCCAGCAGCCAAGATGGGGGGGGGTTTGGCTACACCTTC. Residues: CASSQDGGGFGYTF.

The chain's CDR3 is CATEDRTNTEAFF. DNA of the CDR3: TGTGCCACCGAGGACAGGACGAACACTGAAGCTTTCTTT. This chain connects TRBV19 to TRBJ1-1; 7 bases are shared with TRBD1. Germline V gene lookup returns CDR1 LNHDA and CDR2 SQIVND (reference sequence). The CDR3 loop spans 13 amino acids. The trim removed 10 bases at V and 1 base at J, leaving 6 bases unmatched.

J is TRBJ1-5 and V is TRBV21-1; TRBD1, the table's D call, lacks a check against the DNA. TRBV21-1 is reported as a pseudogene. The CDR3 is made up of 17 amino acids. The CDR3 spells CASSKLGHPVANQPQHF. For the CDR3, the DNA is TGTGCCAGCAGCAAGTTGGGACATCCGGTGGCAAATCAGCCCCAGCATTTT.

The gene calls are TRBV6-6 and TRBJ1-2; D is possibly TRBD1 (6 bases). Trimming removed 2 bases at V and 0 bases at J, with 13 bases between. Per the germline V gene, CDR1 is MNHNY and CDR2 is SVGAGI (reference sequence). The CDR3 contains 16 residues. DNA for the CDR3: TGTGCCAGCAGTTACGCTTTCGGGGGGCCTAACTATGGCTACACCTTC. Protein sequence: CASSYAFGGPNYGYTF.

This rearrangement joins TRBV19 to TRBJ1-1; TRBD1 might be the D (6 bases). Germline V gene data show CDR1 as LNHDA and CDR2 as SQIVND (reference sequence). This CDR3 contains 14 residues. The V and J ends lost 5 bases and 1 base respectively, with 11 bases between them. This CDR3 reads CASSGLRGNTEAFF. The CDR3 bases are TGTGCCAGTAGTGGGCTCAGGGGGAACACTGAAGCTTTCTTT.

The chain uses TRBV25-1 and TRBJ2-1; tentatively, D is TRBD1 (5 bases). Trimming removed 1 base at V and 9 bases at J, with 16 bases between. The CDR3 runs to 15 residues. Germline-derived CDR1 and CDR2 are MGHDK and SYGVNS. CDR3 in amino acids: CASSEFSVRGGEQFF. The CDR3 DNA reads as TGTGCCAGCAGTGAATTTTCCGTTAGGGGCGGTGAGCAGTTCTTC.

The CDR3 loop reads CASSQAGLADQVGDNEQFF. CDR3 in DNA: TGTGCCAGCAGCCAGGCCGGACTAGCCGACCAAGTTGGGGACAATGAGCAGTTCTTC. The rearrangement links TRBV4-2 to TRBJ2-1, with 8 nucleotides matching TRBD2. The CDR3 loop spans 19 amino acids. CDR1 and CDR2 from the germline V gene are LGHNA and YNFKEQ. Germline trimming cut 3 bases from V and 5 bases from J; bases unmatched to any gene: 18.

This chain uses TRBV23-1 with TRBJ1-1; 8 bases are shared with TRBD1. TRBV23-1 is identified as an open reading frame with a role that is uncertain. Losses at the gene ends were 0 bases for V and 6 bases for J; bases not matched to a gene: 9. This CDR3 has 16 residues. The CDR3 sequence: CASSQSQGAVYPEAFF. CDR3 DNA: TGCGCCAGCAGTCAATCCCAGGGGGCGGTATACCCTGAAGCTTTCTTT.

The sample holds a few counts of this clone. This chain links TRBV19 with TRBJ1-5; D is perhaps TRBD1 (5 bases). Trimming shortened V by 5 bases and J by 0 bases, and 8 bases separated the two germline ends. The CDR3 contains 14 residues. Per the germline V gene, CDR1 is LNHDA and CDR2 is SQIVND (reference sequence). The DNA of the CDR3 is TGTGCCAGTAGTGACAGTAATAGCAATCAGCCCCAGCATTTT. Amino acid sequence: CASSDSNSNQPQHF.

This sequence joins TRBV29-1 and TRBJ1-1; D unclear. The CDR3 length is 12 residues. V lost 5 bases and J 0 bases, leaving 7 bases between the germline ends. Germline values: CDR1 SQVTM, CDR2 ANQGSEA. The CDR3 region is CSVQKMNTEAFF. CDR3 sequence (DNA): TGCAGCGTTCAGAAAATGAACACTGAAGCTTTCTTT.

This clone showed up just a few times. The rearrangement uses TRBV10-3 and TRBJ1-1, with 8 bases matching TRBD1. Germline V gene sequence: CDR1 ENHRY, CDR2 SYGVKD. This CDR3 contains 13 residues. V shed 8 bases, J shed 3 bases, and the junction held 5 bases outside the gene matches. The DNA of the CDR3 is TGTGCCATCTCAGGGGGCGTCGACACTGAAGCTTTCTTT. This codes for CAISGGVDTEAFF.

The CDR3 sequence is CASSQDGTGVGDTQYF. The CDR3, as DNA: TGCGCCAGCAGCCAAGATGGGACAGGGGTAGGAGATACGCAGTATTTT. This chain uses TRBV4-3 with TRBJ2-3; 10 bases line up with TRBD1. V lost 0 bases, J lost 5 bases, and 5 bases stayed unmatched. The germline gives CDR1 LGHNA, CDR2 YSLEER. This CDR3 comprises 16 residues.

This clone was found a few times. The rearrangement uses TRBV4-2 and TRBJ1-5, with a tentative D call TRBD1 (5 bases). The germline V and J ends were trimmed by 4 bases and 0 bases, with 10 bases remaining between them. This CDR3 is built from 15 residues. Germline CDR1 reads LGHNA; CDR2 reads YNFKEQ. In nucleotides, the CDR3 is TGTGCCAGCAGCCGGGACTGGACTAGCAATCAGCCCCAGCATTTT. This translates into CASSRDWTSNQPQHF.